This T cell receptor beta chain was retrieved from a study of T cell repertoires in cytomegalovirus infection. About the study: A matching HLA type, together with CMV infection, was signaled by public TCR beta signatures. Whole-study results and caveats: There were carriers of CMV plus the relevant HLA, and cumulative public TCR beta family frequency identified them.

V was trimmed by 4 bases and J by 4 bases, leaving 10 bases between them. The CDR3 spans 12 residues. The germline V gene encodes CDR1 SQVTM and CDR2 ANQGSEA. TCRdb reprocessed the reads with MiXCR, giving one entry per CDR3 protein. The table has roughly 250,000 distinct CDR3 sequences, around an eighth seen once; the top ten hold 1.5% to 2%. There are a few counts of this clonotype. Its antigen is currently unknown. Sequences were obtained from PBMCs. V and J are TRBV29-1 and TRBJ1-1; D possibly corresponds to TRBD1 (5 bases). This receptor was identified in a human donor in good health (CMV status not recorded). Some clones in this sample may be carry-over from other donors' samples. The chain's CDR3 is CSVGREGTEAFF. In nucleotides, the CDR3 is TGCAGCGTTGGCAGGGAAGGCACTGAAGCTTTCTTT.